The present entry profiles one TCR beta chain with its context. The V gene lost 0 bases and the J gene lost 1 base, with 11 bases spanning the gap. The CDR3 spans 16 residues. The germline CDR1 and CDR2 sequences are SGHRS and YFSETQ. Under the authors' procedure: Nucleated cell counts were estimated from reference gene primer amplification. The method was immunoSEQ multiplex PCR; TCRdb's version includes in-frame clones alone and lacks a portion of them. V, J and clone size were drawn from that table, and D and trimming were deduced from the DNA. The sample lists some 72,000 clones; more than 75% were seen once. The data originate from a study of blood T cell repertoires in COVID-19. Study at large: Samples representing acute and convalescent COVID-19 were sourced from the United States, Italy and Spain. PBMCs, B-cell-depleted T cells, or T cells were the source of the cDNA or gDNA that made up the material.

The sequenced sample consisted of peripheral blood. This clonotype originated in a man over 45 with active or convalescent COVID-19. The chain combines TRBV5-1 with TRBJ1-3; the D gene is possibly TRBD1 (6 bases). The CDR3 is CASSLGQAASGNTIYF. The CDR3 DNA reads as TGCGCCAGCAGCTTGGGACAGGCGGCTTCTGGAAACACCATATATTTT.